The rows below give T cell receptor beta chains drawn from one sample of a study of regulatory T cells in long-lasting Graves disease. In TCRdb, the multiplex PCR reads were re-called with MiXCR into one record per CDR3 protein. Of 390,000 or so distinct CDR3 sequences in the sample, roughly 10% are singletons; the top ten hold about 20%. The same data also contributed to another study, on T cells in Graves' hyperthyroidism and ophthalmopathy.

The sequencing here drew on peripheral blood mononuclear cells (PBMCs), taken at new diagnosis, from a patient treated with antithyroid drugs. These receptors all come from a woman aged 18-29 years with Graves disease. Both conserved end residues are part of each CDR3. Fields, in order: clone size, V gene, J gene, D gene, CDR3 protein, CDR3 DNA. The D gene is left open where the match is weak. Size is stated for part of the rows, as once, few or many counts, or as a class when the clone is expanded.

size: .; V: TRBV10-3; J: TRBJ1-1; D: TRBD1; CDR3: CAIREGTANTEAFF; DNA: TGTGCCATCAGGGAAGGGACAGCGAACACTGAAGCTTTCTTT
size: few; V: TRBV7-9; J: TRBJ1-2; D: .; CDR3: CASRGGQWYGYTF; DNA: TGTGCCAGCCGGGGGGGGCAATGGTACGGCTACACCTTC
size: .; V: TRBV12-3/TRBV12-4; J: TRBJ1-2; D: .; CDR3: CASSLMYRGYGYTF; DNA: TGTGCCAGCAGTTTGATGTATCGGGGCTATGGCTACACCTTC
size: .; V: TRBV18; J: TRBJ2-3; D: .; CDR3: CASSPRDRQSTPQYF; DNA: TGTGCCAGCTCACCACGGGACCGCCAATCAACGCCCCAGTATTTT
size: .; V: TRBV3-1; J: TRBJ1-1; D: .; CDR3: CASSQTPQEQNTEAFF; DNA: TGTGCCAGCAGCCAGACTCCACAGGAACAAAACACTGAAGCTTTCTTT
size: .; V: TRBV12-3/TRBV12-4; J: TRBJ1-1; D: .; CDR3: CASMRGQGNTEAFF; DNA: TGTGCCAGCATGAGAGGGCAGGGGAACACTGAAGCTTTCTTT
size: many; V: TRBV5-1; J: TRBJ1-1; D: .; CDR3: CASSQGVGPEAFF; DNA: TGCGCCAGCAGCCAGGGTGTAGGACCAGAAGCTTTCTTT
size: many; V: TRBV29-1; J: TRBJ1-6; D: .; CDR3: CSVANRAGSPLHF; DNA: TGCAGCGTTGCAAACAGGGCTGGTTCACCCCTCCACTTT
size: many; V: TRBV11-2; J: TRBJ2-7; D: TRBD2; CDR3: CASSVPGLAVQYF; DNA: TGTGCCAGCAGCGTACCGGGACTAGCGGTGCAGTACTTC
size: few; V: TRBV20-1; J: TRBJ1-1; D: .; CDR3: CSLAGGKGEAFF; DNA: TGCAGTTTGGCCGGGGGTAAGGGTGAAGCTTTCTTT
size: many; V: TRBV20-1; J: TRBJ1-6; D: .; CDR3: CSARDRALDSPLHF; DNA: TGCAGTGCTAGAGATCGGGCATTGGACTCACCCCTCCACTTT
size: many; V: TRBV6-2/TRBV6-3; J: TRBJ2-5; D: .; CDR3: CASSQTVGQAETQYF; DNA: TGTGCCAGCAGCCAGACGGTAGGACAAGCGGAGACCCAGTACTTC
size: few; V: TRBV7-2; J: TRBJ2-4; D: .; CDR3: CASSLDVWGPRYF; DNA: TGTGCCAGCAGCTTAGACGTGTGGGGCCCGAGATACTTC
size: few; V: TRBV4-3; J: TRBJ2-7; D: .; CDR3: CASSQEWVGIGHEQYF; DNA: TGCGCCAGCAGCCAAGAGTGGGTGGGTATAGGGCACGAGCAGTACTTC
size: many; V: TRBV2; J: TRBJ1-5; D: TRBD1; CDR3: CASSLTGHDQSNQPQHF; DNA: TGTGCCAGCAGTCTGACAGGGCATGATCAGAGCAATCAGCCCCAGCATTTT
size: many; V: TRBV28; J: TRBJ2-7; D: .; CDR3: CASSLLGGIYEQYF; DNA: TGTGCCAGCAGCCTACTTGGTGGGATCTACGAGCAGTACTTC
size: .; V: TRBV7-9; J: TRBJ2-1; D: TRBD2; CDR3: CASTGTSGLNEQFF; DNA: TGTGCCAGCACCGGGACTAGCGGCCTCAATGAGCAGTTCTTC
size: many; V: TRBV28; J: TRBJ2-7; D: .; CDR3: CASSSNAWGPWYEQYF; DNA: TGTGCCAGCAGTTCAAATGCATGGGGACCCTGGTACGAGCAGTACTTC
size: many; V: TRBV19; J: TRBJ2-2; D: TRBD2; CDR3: CASSASSGYTGELFF; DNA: TGTGCCAGTAGTGCCTCTAGCGGCTACACCGGGGAGCTGTTTTTT
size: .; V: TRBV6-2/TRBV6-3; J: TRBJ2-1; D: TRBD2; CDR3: CVSSYSGRAAYNEQFF; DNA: TGTGTCAGCAGTTACTCTGGGAGGGCAGCCTACAATGAGCAGTTCTTC
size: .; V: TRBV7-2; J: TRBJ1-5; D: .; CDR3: CASSLVMWVNFNQPQHF; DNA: TGTGCCAGCAGCTTGGTAATGTGGGTCAACTTCAATCAGCCCCAGCATTTT
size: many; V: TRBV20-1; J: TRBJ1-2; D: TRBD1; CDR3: CSAHSLGTESYGYTF; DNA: TGCAGTGCCCATAGTCTGGGGACAGAGAGTTATGGCTACACCTTC
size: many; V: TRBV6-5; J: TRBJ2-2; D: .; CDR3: CASSSSPFGQTPNTGELFF; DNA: TGTGCCAGCAGTTCCTCGCCTTTTGGACAGACGCCGAACACCGGGGAGCTGTTTTTT
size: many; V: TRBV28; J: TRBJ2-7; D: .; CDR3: CASLSGPQSSYEQYF; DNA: TGTGCCAGCCTATCCGGGCCGCAGAGCTCCTACGAGCAGTACTTC
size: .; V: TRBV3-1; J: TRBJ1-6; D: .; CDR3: CASSQGMGNSPLHF; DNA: TGTGCCAGCAGCCAAGGAATGGGTAATTCACCCCTCCACTTT
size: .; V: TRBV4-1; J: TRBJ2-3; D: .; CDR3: CASSQVELSTDTQYF; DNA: TGCGCCAGCAGCCAGGTGGAGTTGTCCACAGATACGCAGTATTTT
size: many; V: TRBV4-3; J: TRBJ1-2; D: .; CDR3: CASSQDESNYGYTF; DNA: TGCGCCAGCAGCCAGGACGAGTCTAACTATGGCTACACCTTC
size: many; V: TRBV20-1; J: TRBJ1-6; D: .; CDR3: CSAPGAPGAPNNSPLHF; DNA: TGCAGTGCCCCCGGGGCCCCAGGAGCTCCAAATAATTCACCCCTCCACTTT
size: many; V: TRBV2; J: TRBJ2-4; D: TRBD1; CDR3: CASSLQGQAKNIQYF; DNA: TGTGCCAGCAGTTTACAGGGACAGGCCAAAAACATTCAGTACTTC
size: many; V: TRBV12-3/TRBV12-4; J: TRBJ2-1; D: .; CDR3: CASSLLKLSGYSKSSYNEQFF; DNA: TGTGCCAGCAGTCTACTTAAGCTGTCTGGGTATAGTAAGAGCTCCTACAATGAGCAGTTCTTC
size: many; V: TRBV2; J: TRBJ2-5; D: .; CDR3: CASIPPPGSGTQYF; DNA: TGTGCCAGCATTCCCCCACCGGGAAGTGGGACCCAGTACTTC
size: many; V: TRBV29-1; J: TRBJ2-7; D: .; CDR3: CSVLRGGGALYEQYF; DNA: TGCAGCGTTTTACGTGGTGGGGGAGCCCTCTACGAGCAGTACTTC
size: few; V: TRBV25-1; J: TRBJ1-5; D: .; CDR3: CASSPATDSNQPQHF; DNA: TGTGCCAGCAGTCCGGCGACAGATAGCAATCAGCCCCAGCATTTT
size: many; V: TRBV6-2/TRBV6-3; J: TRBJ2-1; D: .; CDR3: CASSYAPVTETHNEQFF; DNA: TGTGCCAGCAGTTACGCCCCGGTGACGGAGACCCACAATGAGCAGTTCTTC
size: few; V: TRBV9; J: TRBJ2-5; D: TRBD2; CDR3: CASSADATSGKETQYF; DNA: TGTGCCAGCAGCGCCGACGCGACTAGCGGTAAAGAGACCCAGTACTTC
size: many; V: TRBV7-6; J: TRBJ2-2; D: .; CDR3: CASSLVFGSEELFF; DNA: TGTGCCAGCAGCTTAGTATTCGGGAGTGAGGAGCTGTTTTTT
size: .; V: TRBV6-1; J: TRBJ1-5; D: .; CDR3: CASSPGRGLSNQPQHF; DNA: TGTGCCAGCAGTCCCGGGAGGGGATTGAGCAATCAGCCCCAGCATTTT
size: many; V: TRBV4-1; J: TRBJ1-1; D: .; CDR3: CASSQTTGMNTEAFF; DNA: TGCGCCAGCAGCCAGACCACAGGGATGAACACTGAAGCTTTCTTT
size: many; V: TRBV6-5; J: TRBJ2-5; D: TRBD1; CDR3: CASSFRQGRQETQYF; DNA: TGTGCCAGCAGTTTCAGACAGGGACGGCAAGAGACCCAGTACTTC
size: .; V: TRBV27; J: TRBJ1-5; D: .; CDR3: CASSKGVRRPQHF; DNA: TGTGCCAGCAGTAAGGGGGTACGACGGCCCCAGCATTTT
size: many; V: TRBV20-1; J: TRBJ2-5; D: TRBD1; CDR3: CSARGGTGEDQETQYF; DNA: TGCAGTGCTAGAGGAGGGACAGGGGAGGACCAAGAGACCCAGTACTTC
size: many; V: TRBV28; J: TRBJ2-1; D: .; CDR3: CASSDTWTYNEQFF; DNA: TGTGCCAGCAGTGATACCTGGACTTACAATGAGCAGTTCTTC
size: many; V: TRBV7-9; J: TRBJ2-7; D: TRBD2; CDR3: CASSSGTTSGTYEQYF; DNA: TGTGCCAGCAGCTCAGGGACGACTAGCGGAACCTACGAGCAGTACTTC
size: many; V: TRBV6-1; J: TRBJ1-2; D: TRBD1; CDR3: CASSPRDSYNYGYTF; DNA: TGTGCCAGCAGCCCGAGGGACAGCTATAACTATGGCTACACCTTC
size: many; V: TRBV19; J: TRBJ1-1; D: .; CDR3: CASSIGRLMWGAEAFF; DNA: TGTGCCAGTAGTATAGGGCGGCTGATGTGGGGCGCTGAAGCTTTCTTT
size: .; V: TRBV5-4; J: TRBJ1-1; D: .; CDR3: CASSLLGGDLNTEAFF; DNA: TGTGCCAGCAGCTTGCTGGGGGGCGATCTGAACACTGAAGCTTTCTTT
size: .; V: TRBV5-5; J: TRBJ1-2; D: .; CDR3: CASSSGTTYGYTF; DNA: TGTGCCAGCAGCTCCGGGACCACGTATGGCTACACCTTC
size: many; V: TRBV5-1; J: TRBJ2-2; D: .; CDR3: CASIFTPGNTGELFF; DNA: TGCGCCAGCATCTTCACTCCCGGTAACACCGGGGAGCTGTTTTTT
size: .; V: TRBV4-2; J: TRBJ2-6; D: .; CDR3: CASSQTSGDGANVLTF; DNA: TGTGCCAGCAGCCAAACCTCAGGGGATGGGGCCAACGTCCTGACTTTC